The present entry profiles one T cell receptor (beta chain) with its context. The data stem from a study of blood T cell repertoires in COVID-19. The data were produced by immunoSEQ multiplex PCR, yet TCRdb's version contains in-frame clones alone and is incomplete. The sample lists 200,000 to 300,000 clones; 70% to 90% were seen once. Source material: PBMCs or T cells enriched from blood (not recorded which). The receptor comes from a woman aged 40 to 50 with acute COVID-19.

The CDR3 coding sequence is TGCGCCAGCAGTCAATACTGGGACAGGGGGAGACGGGTGGGCACCCTGAACACTGAAGCTTTCTTT. Its protein is CASSQYWDRGRRVGTLNTEAFF. The V call is TRBV23-1, the J call TRBJ1-1; 11 bases fit TRBD1. Being an ORF, TRBV23-1 has a function that is uncertain. The CDR3 is made up of 22 amino acids. With 1 base clipped from V and 0 bases from J, the junction kept 19 bases outside the gene matches.